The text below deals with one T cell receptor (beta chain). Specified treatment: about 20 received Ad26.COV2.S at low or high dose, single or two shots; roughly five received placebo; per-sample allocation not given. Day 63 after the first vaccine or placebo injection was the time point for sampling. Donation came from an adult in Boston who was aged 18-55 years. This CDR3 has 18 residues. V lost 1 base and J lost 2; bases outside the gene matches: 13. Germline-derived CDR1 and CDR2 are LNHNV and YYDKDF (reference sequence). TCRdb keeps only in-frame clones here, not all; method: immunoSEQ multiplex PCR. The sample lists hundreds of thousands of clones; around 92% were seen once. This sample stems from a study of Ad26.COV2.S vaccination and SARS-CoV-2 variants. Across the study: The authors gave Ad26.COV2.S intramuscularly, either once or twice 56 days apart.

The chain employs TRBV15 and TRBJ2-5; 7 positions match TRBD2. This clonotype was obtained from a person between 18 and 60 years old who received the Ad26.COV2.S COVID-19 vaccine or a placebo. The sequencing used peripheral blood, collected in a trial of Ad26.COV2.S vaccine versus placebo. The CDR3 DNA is TGTGCCACCAGCAGAGGCCGTGGGGGAGCGGGGCCACAAGAGACCCAGTACTTC. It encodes CATSRGRGGAGPQETQYF. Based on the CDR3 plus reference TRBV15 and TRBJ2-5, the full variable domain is DAMVIQNPRYQVTQFGKPVTLSCSQTLNHNVMYWYQQKSSQAPKLLFHYYDKDFNNEADTPDNFQSRRPNTSFCFLDIRSPGLGDTAMYLCATSRGRGGAGPQETQYFGPGTRLLVL.